A selection of T cell receptor beta chains follows, all from one sample in a study of control samples from healthy donors and cancer patients. Clones were sequenced by immunoSEQ multiplex PCR, and TCRdb holds only the in-frame ones, with some missing. Found here are about 150,000 clones, under 90% of them singletons; the top ten hold 4.9%. The material sequenced was blood. The receptors come from a man aged 30 to 39 in good health. Each CDR3 is given with its conserved first and last residue. Each record gives: clone size, D gene, V gene, J gene, CDR3 protein, CDR3 DNA. D genes are given only for firm matches. Clone size is shown for a subset of rows, as once, few, many or a class of expanded clone.

size: -
D: -
V: TRBV9
J: TRBJ2-7
CDR3: CASSPWTASEQYF
DNA: TGTGCCAGCAGCCCATGGACAGCCTCCGAGCAGTACTTC

size: -
D: TRBD1
V: TRBV7-2
J: TRBJ2-7
CDR3: CASSVGTGGGEQYF
DNA: TGTGCCAGCAGCGTGGGGACAGGAGGCGGCGAGCAGTACTTC

size: -
D: -
V: TRBV6-5
J: TRBJ2-1
CDR3: CASTRLANEQFF
DNA: TGTGCCAGCACGCGGCTGGCCAATGAGCAGTTCTTC

size: -
D: -
V: TRBV11-2
J: TRBJ2-3
CDR3: CASSRRPGWSADTQYF
DNA: TGTGCCAGCAGCCGCCGACCGGGGTGGTCAGCAGATACGCAGTATTTT

size: -
D: TRBD2
V: TRBV5-1
J: TRBJ2-1
CDR3: CASSLAGENYNEQFF
DNA: TGCGCCAGCAGTTTGGCGGGGGAGAACTACAATGAGCAGTTCTTC

size: -
D: -
V: TRBV24-1
J: TRBJ2-3
CDR3: CATSDHPGVGETDTQYF
DNA: TGTGCCACCAGTGACCACCCGGGGGTTGGGGAGACAGATACGCAGTATTTT

size: -
D: -
V: TRBV10-1
J: TRBJ2-3
CDR3: CASSESHPRYTQYF
DNA: TGCGCCAGCAGTGAATCCCATCCCAGGTATACGCAGTATTTT

size: few
D: -
V: TRBV7-9
J: TRBJ2-7
CDR3: CASSQQNDGSFYEQYF
DNA: TGTGCCAGCAGCCAGCAGAATGACGGATCTTTCTACGAGCAGTACTTC

size: -
D: TRBD1
V: TRBV4-3
J: TRBJ2-1
CDR3: CASSRRLDTGGSYNEQFF
DNA: TGCGCCAGCAGCCGCCGACTGGACACAGGGGGATCCTACAATGAGCAGTTCTTC

size: few
D: -
V: TRBV11-2
J: TRBJ2-7
CDR3: CASSQGHREQYF
DNA: TGTGCCAGCAGCCAGGGACACCGCGAGCAGTACTTC

size: -
D: -
V: TRBV12-3/TRBV12-4
J: TRBJ1-1
CDR3: CASSFMVNTEAFF
DNA: TGTGCCAGCAGTTTTATGGTGAACACTGAAGCTTTCTTT

size: -
D: -
V: TRBV14
J: TRBJ2-1
CDR3: CASSQRDTRNEQFF
DNA: TGTGCCAGCAGCCAACGGGACACGAGGAATGAGCAGTTCTTC

size: once
D: TRBD2
V: TRBV7-6
J: TRBJ2-1
CDR3: CASSLGSSGSSYNEQFF
DNA: TGTGCCAGCAGCTTAGGATCTAGCGGGAGCTCCTACAATGAGCAGTTCTTC

size: -
D: -
V: TRBV4-3
J: TRBJ1-1
CDR3: CASSQEAGDTEAFF
DNA: TGCGCCAGCAGCCAAGAAGCAGGGGACACTGAAGCTTTCTTT

size: -
D: -
V: TRBV27
J: TRBJ1-1
CDR3: CASSSPPRRFMNTEAFF
DNA: TGTGCCAGCAGTTCACCCCCCAGACGGTTTATGAACACTGAAGCTTTCTTT

size: -
D: -
V: TRBV19
J: TRBJ2-3
CDR3: CASSIRGARGDTQYF
DNA: TGTGCCAGTAGTATCAGGGGGGCGCGTGGAGATACGCAGTATTTT

size: once
D: -
V: TRBV12-5
J: TRBJ1-1
CDR3: CASGPDGWVTEAFF
DNA: TGTGCTAGTGGTCCGGACGGTTGGGTCACTGAAGCTTTCTTT

size: -
D: TRBD1
V: TRBV10-3
J: TRBJ2-1
CDR3: CAISEGGQGVYNEQFF
DNA: TGTGCCATCAGTGAGGGGGGACAGGGGGTGTACAATGAGCAGTTCTTC

size: -
D: -
V: TRBV9
J: TRBJ2-1
CDR3: CASSVATGGGNEQFF
DNA: TGTGCCAGCAGCGTAGCAACAGGGGGGGGCAATGAGCAGTTCTTC

size: -
D: -
V: TRBV5-1
J: TRBJ2-2
CDR3: CASSRRVGDTGELFF
DNA: TGCGCCAGCAGTCGCAGGGTAGGGGACACCGGGGAGCTGTTTTTT

size: -
D: -
V: TRBV9
J: TRBJ2-1
CDR3: CASSVVGASSYNEQFF
DNA: TGTGCCAGCAGCGTAGTTGGGGCGAGCTCCTACAATGAGCAGTTCTTC

size: -
D: -
V: TRBV5-6
J: TRBJ1-6
CDR3: CASSRGPMYNSPLHF
DNA: TGTGCCAGCAGTAGGGGACCGATGTATAATTCACCCCTCCACTTT

size: few
D: -
V: TRBV5-6
J: TRBJ1-2
CDR3: CASNSATGELYYGYTF
DNA: TGTGCCAGCAACTCCGCTACAGGAGAATTATACTATGGCTACACCTTC

size: -
D: TRBD1
V: TRBV4-3
J: TRBJ1-2
CDR3: CASSQARDRDYGYTF
DNA: TGCGCCAGCAGCCAAGCAAGGGACAGGGACTATGGCTACACCTTC

size: -
D: TRBD1
V: TRBV27
J: TRBJ2-7
CDR3: CASSSGQGIYEQYF
DNA: TGTGCCAGCAGTTCCGGACAGGGGATCTACGAGCAGTACTTC

size: -
D: TRBD2
V: TRBV7-2
J: TRBJ2-7
CDR3: CASSPGTSGYQQYF
DNA: TGTGCCAGCAGCCCCGGGACTAGCGGCTACCAGCAGTACTTC

size: -
D: TRBD2
V: TRBV5-4
J: TRBJ2-3
CDR3: CASSLEGLAGGPDTQYF
DNA: TGTGCCAGCAGCTTGGAGGGACTAGCGGGGGGTCCAGATACGCAGTATTTT

size: -
D: -
V: TRBV29-1
J: TRBJ1-5
CDR3: CSVGGGRNQPQHF
DNA: TGCAGCGTTGGGGGGGGAAGGAATCAGCCCCAGCATTTT

size: -
D: TRBD1
V: TRBV5-1
J: TRBJ1-1
CDR3: CASSGQGANTEAFF
DNA: TGCGCCAGCAGCGGACAGGGGGCGAACACTGAAGCTTTCTTT

size: -
D: -
V: TRBV19
J: TRBJ2-7
CDR3: CASSKQTPSYEQYF
DNA: TGTGCCAGTAGTAAACAGACACCCTCCTACGAGCAGTACTTC

size: -
D: -
V: TRBV2
J: TRBJ1-1
CDR3: CASRLNTEAFF
DNA: TGTGCCAGTCGGTTAAACACTGAAGCTTTCTTT

size: -
D: -
V: TRBV3-1/TRBV3-2
J: TRBJ1-1
CDR3: CASSHSRTEAFF
DNA: TGTGCCAGCAGCCATAGTCGTACTGAAGCTTTCTTT

size: -
D: -
V: TRBV7-8
J: TRBJ2-2
CDR3: CASSLERNTGELFF
DNA: TGTGCCAGCAGCTTAGAGAGGAACACCGGGGAGCTGTTTTTT

size: -
D: TRBD2
V: TRBV6-5
J: TRBJ2-1
CDR3: CATLNGGGNNEQFF
DNA: TGTGCCACCTTAAACGGGGGGGGTAACAATGAGCAGTTCTTC

size: -
D: TRBD1
V: TRBV5-4
J: TRBJ2-6
CDR3: CASSLRGQRFSGANVLTF
DNA: TGTGCCAGCAGCTTGAGGGGACAGCGATTCTCTGGGGCCAACGTCCTGACTTTC

size: -
D: -
V: TRBV6-5
J: TRBJ2-7
CDR3: CASTDRSGTYEQYF
DNA: TGTGCCAGCACCGATCGGTCAGGCACCTACGAGCAGTACTTC

size: -
D: TRBD1
V: TRBV3-1/TRBV3-2
J: TRBJ1-4
CDR3: CASSPDRGGEKLFF
DNA: TGTGCCAGCAGCCCGGACAGGGGAGGTGAAAAACTGTTTTTT

size: -
D: -
V: TRBV19
J: TRBJ1-6
CDR3: CASSIQGNNSPLHF
DNA: TGTGCCAGTAGTATTCAGGGCAATAATTCACCCCTCCACTTT

size: -
D: -
V: TRBV19
J: TRBJ1-2
CDR3: CASSRQRTAGYTF
DNA: TGTGCCAGTAGTAGACAAAGGACAGCGGGCTACACCTTC

size: -
D: TRBD1
V: TRBV6-5
J: TRBJ1-1
CDR3: CASYQNRGWAFF
DNA: TGTGCCAGCTACCAGAACAGGGGTTGGGCTTTCTTT

size: once
D: -
V: TRBV27
J: TRBJ2-6
CDR3: CASSLSGPWASGANVLTF
DNA: TGTGCCAGCAGTTTAAGCGGGCCCTGGGCATCTGGGGCCAACGTCCTGACTTTC

size: -
D: TRBD1
V: TRBV29-1
J: TRBJ1-1
CDR3: CSARQGDTEAFF
DNA: TGCAGCGCCAGACAGGGGGACACTGAAGCTTTCTTT

size: -
D: -
V: TRBV5-1
J: TRBJ1-4
CDR3: CASSLGSSNEKLFF
DNA: TGCGCCAGCAGCTTGGGAAGCAGTAATGAAAAACTGTTTTTT

size: -
D: -
V: TRBV18
J: TRBJ1-4
CDR3: CASSPVRTNEKLFF
DNA: TGTGCCAGCTCACCAGTCAGGACTAATGAAAAACTGTTTTTT

size: -
D: -
V: TRBV6-4
J: TRBJ2-3
CDR3: CASSDKASTDTQYF
DNA: TGTGCCAGCAGTGACAAGGCTAGCACAGATACGCAGTATTTT

size: -
D: TRBD2
V: TRBV4-2
J: TRBJ2-1
CDR3: CASSQEPLAGASGWFF
DNA: TGTGCCAGCAGCCAAGAACCCCTAGCGGGGGCCTCCGGGTGGTTCTTC

size: once
D: -
V: TRBV11-1
J: TRBJ1-1
CDR3: CASSFEQFAEAFF
DNA: TGTGCCAGCAGCTTTGAACAGTTCGCTGAAGCTTTCTTT

size: -
D: TRBD2
V: TRBV19
J: TRBJ2-7
CDR3: CASSITPGLAAEQYF
DNA: TGTGCCAGTAGTATCACCCCGGGACTAGCCGCCGAGCAGTACTTC

size: few
D: -
V: TRBV19
J: TRBJ1-3
CDR3: CASSPKGFGNTIYF
DNA: TGTGCCAGTAGTCCGAAGGGGTTTGGAAACACCATATATTTT

size: -
D: -
V: TRBV4-1
J: TRBJ2-7
CDR3: CASSQRGGDEQYF
DNA: TGCGCCAGCAGCCAAAGGGGTGGCGACGAGCAGTACTTC

size: -
D: -
V: TRBV7-2
J: TRBJ2-7
CDR3: CASGLKMGYHEQYF
DNA: TGTGCCAGCGGCCTGAAGATGGGGTACCACGAGCAGTACTTC

size: -
D: -
V: TRBV5-1
J: TRBJ2-7
CDR3: CASRLDARSYEQYF
DNA: TGCGCCAGCAGGTTGGACGCACGCTCCTACGAGCAGTACTTC

size: once
D: TRBD1
V: TRBV5-1
J: TRBJ1-1
CDR3: CASSLTGVGPEAFF
DNA: TGCGCCAGCAGCTTGACAGGGGTCGGGCCTGAAGCTTTCTTT

size: -
D: -
V: TRBV15
J: TRBJ1-1
CDR3: CATSRGLAENTEAFF
DNA: TGTGCCACCAGCAGGGGGTTGGCGGAGAACACTGAAGCTTTCTTT

size: -
D: -
V: TRBV3-1/TRBV3-2
J: TRBJ1-2
CDR3: CASSQDSQGTGYTF
DNA: TGTGCCAGCAGCCAAGACTCACAGGGTACCGGCTACACCTTC

size: -
D: -
V: TRBV27
J: TRBJ2-3
CDR3: CASSLEIATPGTDTQYF
DNA: TGTGCCAGCAGTTTAGAAATAGCGACCCCGGGCACAGATACGCAGTATTTT

size: -
D: -
V: TRBV28
J: TRBJ2-7
CDR3: CASSFWGDRGYEQYF
DNA: TGTGCCAGCAGTTTTTGGGGGGACCGAGGCTACGAGCAGTACTTC

size: -
D: -
V: TRBV4-1
J: TRBJ2-5
CDR3: CASSQYGTGLQETQYF
DNA: TGCGCCAGCAGCCAATACGGGACGGGTCTTCAAGAGACCCAGTACTTC

size: once
D: -
V: TRBV4-3
J: TRBJ2-1
CDR3: CASSQVIASNEQFF
DNA: TGCGCCAGCAGCCAAGTTATAGCTTCCAATGAGCAGTTCTTC

size: -
D: TRBD1
V: TRBV29-1
J: TRBJ2-2
CDR3: CSPAGTGYRGAVF
DNA: TGCAGCCCCGCCGGGACAGGCTACCGGGGAGCTGTTTTT